This TCR beta chain was captured in a study of a mutant IDH1 vaccine in newly diagnosed glioma. This table comes from immunoSEQ multiplex PCR, and its TCRdb copy is limited to in-frame clones, with some not included. This sample has over 30,000 clones, with about nine tenths found just once. V was trimmed by 0 bases and J by 5 bases, leaving 5 bases between them. Germline values: CDR1 LGHNA, CDR2 YNFKEQ. The CDR3 is made up of 13 amino acids. On this clone: The antigen is undetermined.

This sample's time point: week 47, end of study. The investigators gave 300 ug of mutant IDH1 20-mer peptide in each vaccine dose, together with topical imiquimod. This clonotype was sampled from a woman between 35 and 50 years old with glioma. Source: PBMCs, taken from a glioma patient whose treatment included an IDH1 peptide vaccine. The V call is TRBV4-2, the J call TRBJ1-5; D gene ambiguous. This CDR3 is CASSQEVYQPQHF. DNA of the CDR3: TGTGCCAGCAGCCAAGAGGTGTATCAGCCCCAGCATTTT.